Given below is one T cell receptor beta chain in context. The antigen is not known. Generated by immunoSEQ multiplex PCR, the TCRdb table keeps only in-frame clones and is missing some. The sample includes some 49,000 clones, 85% to 90% of them seen just once. This record comes from a study of T cell clonotyping in hematopoietic cell transplantation. On the study more broadly: Recipient samples before transplant were obtained post-cytoreduction.

Per germline, CDR1 MNHEY and CDR2 SVGAGI. The V and J ends lost 0 bases and 4 bases respectively, with 12 bases between them. This CDR3 has 15 amino acids. Overall study findings and caveats: At the given depth, recipient repertoires were over 97% de novo clonotypes. Recipient TCR diversity dropped after transplant; expanded clonotypes rose from day 30 to 180.

Indicated time point: recipient sample about 28 days before transplant, after cytoreduction. V gene TRBV6-5 combines with J gene TRBJ1-1; perhaps TRBD1 as D (5 bases). The sequence came from a man in his sixties with biphenotypic leukemia. Some clones in this sample may be carry-over from other donors' samples. The source was peripheral blood mononuclear cells, collected before stem cell transplant. The CDR3 loop reads CASSYSSGGITEAFF. Here the CDR3 DNA reads TGTGCCAGCAGTTACTCTTCTGGGGGGATCACTGAAGCTTTCTTT.